These T cell receptor beta chains were read from a single sample in a study of cytomegalovirus exposure and HLA in healthy donors. Only in-frame clones appear in the TCRdb table, and some are missing; sequencing was by immunoSEQ multiplex PCR. The table lists fewer than 200,000 clones, around 80% of them singletons. The specimen sequenced was PBMCs. These receptors were taken from a man aged 30 to 45 in good health and CMV-seronegative. Each CDR3 is given with its conserved first and last residue. The order of the fields is J gene, V gene, CDR3 protein.

J: TRBJ2-7; V: TRBV10-1; CDR3: CASSQGQGNFYEQYF
J: TRBJ2-6; V: TRBV27; CDR3: CASSTVKRPRTATGSGANVLTF
J: TRBJ1-1; V: TRBV30; CDR3: CAWRTGGLNTEAFF
J: TRBJ1-2; V: TRBV25-1; CDR3: CASSEPTGLGGYTF
J: TRBJ2-7; V: TRBV13; CDR3: CASRAQGRGNYEQYF
J: TRBJ1-5; V: TRBV4-2; CDR3: CASSRDESTVLNQPQHF
J: TRBJ1-4; V: TRBV5-1; CDR3: CASSFGTGDEKLFF
J: TRBJ2-1; V: TRBV6-1; CDR3: CATNNGLEGSEQFF
J: TRBJ2-6; V: TRBV5-1; CDR3: CASSPGQGLFSGANVLTF
J: TRBJ1-2; V: TRBV5-4; CDR3: CASSLRREGFGYTF
J: TRBJ2-7; V: TRBV5-1; CDR3: CASGHRGYEQYF
J: TRBJ2-1; V: TRBV10-3; CDR3: CAISEWGPTGDEQFF
J: TRBJ2-5; V: TRBV10-3; CDR3: CAISAARDSIQETQYF
J: TRBJ1-2; V: TRBV9; CDR3: CASSVDRGSGYTF
J: TRBJ2-7; V: TRBV5-5; CDR3: CASSFTAKNEQYF
J: TRBJ1-5; V: TRBV27; CDR3: CASSLRGRDVSNQPQHF
J: TRBJ1-2; V: TRBV5-4; CDR3: CASSLVAGRYGYTF
J: TRBJ1-1; V: TRBV7-2; CDR3: CASRQPGQKPGGAFF
J: TRBJ2-7; V: TRBV28; CDR3: CASSLDRGIYEQYF
J: TRBJ1-5; V: TRBV5-1; CDR3: CASSLDTGLQPQHF
J: TRBJ1-1; V: TRBV7-9; CDR3: CASSLTGHGQMNTEAFF
J: TRBJ2-1; V: TRBV27; CDR3: CASSFLGEGEQFF
J: TRBJ2-1; V: TRBV27; CDR3: CASTPFSGYNEQFF
J: TRBJ2-1; V: TRBV7-9; CDR3: CASSPPQVSYNEQFF
J: TRBJ2-7; V: TRBV2; CDR3: CASTRQGPYEQYF
J: TRBJ1-6; V: TRBV9; CDR3: CASSATVNNSPLHF
J: TRBJ1-4; V: TRBV6-6; CDR3: CASRPRTGGLEKLFF
J: TRBJ1-2; V: TRBV6-6; CDR3: CASRRGQGESYGYTF
J: TRBJ1-5; V: TRBV7-8; CDR3: CASSPALGTGSNQPQHF
J: TRBJ1-1; V: TRBV6-6; CDR3: CASSTSTGGDTEAFF
J: TRBJ2-3; V: TRBV5-6; CDR3: CASSPGLAGGAQYF
J: TRBJ1-1; V: TRBV18; CDR3: CASSPRPRANTEAFF
J: TRBJ2-1; V: TRBV7-9; CDR3: CASALPGGEQFF
J: TRBJ1-2; V: TRBV28; CDR3: CASSLAGTGSGYTF
J: TRBJ1-5; V: TRBV19; CDR3: CASSRLTGQPQHF
J: TRBJ1-6; V: TRBV9; CDR3: CASSERTPNSPLHF
J: TRBJ2-7; V: TRBV15; CDR3: CATSGGALPYEQYF
J: TRBJ1-2; V: TRBV5-4; CDR3: CASSPGMRQGSYGYTF
J: TRBJ1-4; V: TRBV30; CDR3: CAWSVRISGEKLFF
J: TRBJ2-1; V: TRBV11-3; CDR3: CASSPGLVAYNEQFF
J: TRBJ1-1; V: TRBV28; CDR3: CAIRGGAGTEAFF
J: TRBJ2-7; V: TRBV5-4; CDR3: CASSSTRDTTYEQYF
J: TRBJ2-7; V: TRBV7-9; CDR3: CSSSSGTSGIPSYEQYF
J: TRBJ1-1; V: TRBV6-5; CDR3: CASSTTVSYTEAFF
J: TRBJ2-7; V: TRBV5-1; CDR3: CASSLEGGYYEQYF
J: TRBJ2-5; V: TRBV14; CDR3: CASSGGPGGSSPIIQETQYF
J: TRBJ2-2; V: TRBV30; CDR3: CAQRQERGAGDTGELFF
J: TRBJ2-2; V: TRBV7-3; CDR3: CASSSSGRARELFF
J: TRBJ2-7; V: TRBV28; CDR3: CASSRWAGSYEQYF
J: TRBJ2-3; V: TRBV9; CDR3: CASSGPSGSTDTQYF
J: TRBJ1-6; V: TRBV5-8; CDR3: CASSLGRGYNSPLHF
J: TRBJ1-1; V: TRBV5-1; CDR3: CASSSRENTEAFF
J: TRBJ2-7; V: TRBV29-1; CDR3: CSVEEALSYEQYF
J: TRBJ2-1; V: TRBV2; CDR3: CASFWAGSNEQFF
J: TRBJ1-5; V: TRBV30; CDR3: CAWSVSVANQPQHF
J: TRBJ2-5; V: TRBV5-1; CDR3: CASSTSGGGETQYF
J: TRBJ1-1; V: TRBV6-5; CDR3: CASSPNRGYGTEAFF
J: TRBJ1-2; V: TRBV4-1; CDR3: CASTPTGADYGYTF
J: TRBJ2-5; V: TRBV29-1; CDR3: CSTDLGGGETQYF